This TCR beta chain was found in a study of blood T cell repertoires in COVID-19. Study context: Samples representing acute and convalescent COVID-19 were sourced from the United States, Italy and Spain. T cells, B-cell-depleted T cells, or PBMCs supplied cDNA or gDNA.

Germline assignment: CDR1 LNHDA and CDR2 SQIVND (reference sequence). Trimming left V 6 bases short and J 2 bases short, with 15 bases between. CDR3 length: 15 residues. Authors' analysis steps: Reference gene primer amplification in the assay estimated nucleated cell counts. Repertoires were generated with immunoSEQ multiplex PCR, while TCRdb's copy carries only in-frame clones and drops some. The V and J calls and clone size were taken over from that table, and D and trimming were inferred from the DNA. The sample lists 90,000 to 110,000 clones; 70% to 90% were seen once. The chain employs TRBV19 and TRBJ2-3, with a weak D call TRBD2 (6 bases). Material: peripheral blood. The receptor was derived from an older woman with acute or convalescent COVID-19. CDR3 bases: TGTGCCAGTAGAGCCGGACTAACCCCCACAGATACGCAGTATTTT. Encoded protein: CASRAGLTPTDTQYF. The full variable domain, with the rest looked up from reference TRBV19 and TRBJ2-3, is DGGITQSPKYLFRKEGQNVTLSCEQNLNHDAMYWYRQDPGQGLRLIYYSQIVNDFQKGDIAEGYSVSREKKESFPLTVTSAQKNPTAFYLCASRAGLTPTDTQYFGPGTRLTVL.